The 18 T cell receptor beta chains reported below all come from one sample, sequenced in a study of Graves' ophthalmopathy and Graves' hyperthyroidism. For repertoire sequencing, the TCR beta CDR3 regions were amplified from RNA transcripts. The workflow started with a first-round RT-PCR run with HTBI primers and then moved on to a second-round multiplex PCR. TCRdb processed the multiplex PCR reads anew with MiXCR; each CDR3 protein has one entry. This sample has about half a million distinct CDR3 sequences, with roughly an eighth found just once. The sample comprised blood. The receptor source for this set is a woman aged 25 to 39 with Graves' ophthalmopathy.

V and J are TRBV28 and TRBJ2-5, with 10 positions matching TRBD2. There are 21 residues in the CDR3. Germline-derived CDR1 and CDR2 are MDHEN and SYDVKM. J was trimmed by 3 bases and V by 6 bases; bases with no gene match: 25. The CDR3 DNA is TGTGCCAGCAGACACACCACCAAGACTAGCGGGCCCGGAAATAACAAAGAGACCCAGTACTTC. As protein: CASRHTTKTSGPGNNKETQYF. Filled out from reference TRBV28 and TRBJ2-5, the complete variable domain reads DVKVTQSSRYLVKRTGEKVFLECVQDMDHENMFWYRQDPGLGLRLIYFSYDVKMKEKGDIPEGYSVSREKKERFSLILESASTNQTSMYLCASRHTTKTSGPGNNKETQYFGPGTRLLVL.

About this clonotype itself: A read error may produce the germline difference seen at one junction end. V is TRBV7-3 and J is TRBJ2-5; D gene uncertain. CDR1 SGHTA and CDR2 FQGTGA come from the germline V gene. This CDR3 is 15 amino acids long. DNA of the CDR3: TGTGCCAGCAGCTTCGGTCCCGGCAGAGAAGAGACCGAGTACTTC. Translated, it gives CASSFGPGREETEYF.

The table lists this clonotype with a few counts. The rearrangement links TRBV27 to TRBJ2-7; 7 positions match TRBD1. The V and J ends lost 2 bases and 3 bases, in that order; junction bases with no gene match: 10. The CDR3 has 16 amino acids. Germline CDR1 is MNHEY and CDR2 is SMNVEV (reference sequence). CDR3 DNA: TGTGCCAGCAGTTTAGCGATGGGGACAGTAAACTACGAGCAGTACTTC. Encoded protein: CASSLAMGTVNYEQYF.

This clonotype has ten or more counts. The V call is TRBV28, the J call TRBJ2-7; possible D gene TRBD2, 6 bases. Trimming removed 5 bases from V and 0 bases from J, with 8 bases in between. This CDR3 comprises 13 residues. The germline CDR1 and CDR2 sequences are MDHEN and SYDVKM. The CDR3 bases are TGTGCCAGCAGTGGGGACTTCTCCTACGAGCAGTACTTC. Translation: CASSGDFSYEQYF.

This clonotype has only a few counts. The V call is TRBV5-1, the J call TRBJ2-2; TRBD1 matches at 11 bases. This CDR3 region has 16 residues. Germline loops: CDR1 SGHRS, CDR2 YFSETQ. V shed 4 bases, J shed 3 bases, and the junction held 5 bases outside the gene matches. The CDR3 bases are TGCGCCAGCAGCGCCGGGACAGGGGGATACACCGGGGAGCTGTTTTTT. Amino acids: CASSAGTGGYTGELFF.

This clonotype has at least ten counts. The V call is TRBV24-1, the J call TRBJ2-5; the D is unclear. The germline V gene has CDR1 KGHDR and CDR2 SFDVKD. The CDR3 sequence is 16 residues long. V lost 4 bases to trimming and J lost 5 bases, with 19 bases between them. The CDR3 DNA reads TGTGCCACCAGTGACCAAGGGATTTCCACCCGGGAGACCCAGTACTTC. It specifies CATSDQGISTRETQYF.

The table lists this clonotype with many counts. A much larger clone differs by one base, so this may be a read error. The gene calls are TRBV27 and TRBJ2-2; D perhaps matches TRBD2 (5 bases). Germline V gene sequence: CDR1 MNHEY, CDR2 SMNVEV (reference sequence). This CDR3 region has 15 residues. The CDR3 coding sequence is TGTGCCAGCGCACTTGGGTGGATGAACACCGGGGAGCCGTTTTTT. Its protein is CASALGWMNTGEPFF.

This clonotype was detected many times. The chain joins TRBV6-1 to TRBJ2-5; D is uncertain. V was cut by 6 bases and J by 4 bases, with 12 bases left in between. Germline V lookup: CDR1 MNHNS, CDR2 SASEGT. This CDR3 is built from 13 residues. Written as DNA, the CDR3 is TGTGCCAGCAGGGCCCCTCTTCGAGAGACCCAGTACTTC. Translation gives CASRAPLRETQYF.

The chain recombines TRBV5-1 with TRBJ2-2; the D gene could be TRBD1 or TRBD2 (5 bases each). This CDR3 region has 16 residues. Germline CDR1 and CDR2: SGHRS and YFSETQ. Trimming left V 6 bases short and J 1 base short, with 16 bases between. DNA of the CDR3: TGCGCCAGCACGTCGGGGCTAACTGGGAACACCGGGGAGCTGTTTTTT. This translates into CASTSGLTGNTGELFF. The whole variable domain, filled in from reference TRBV5-1 and TRBJ2-2, reads KAGVTQTPRYLIKTRGQQVTLSCSPISGHRSVSWYQQTPGQGLQFLFEYFSETQRNKGNFPGRFSGRQFSNSRSEMNVSTLELGDSALYLCASTSGLTGNTGELFFGEGSRLTVL.

This clonotype was seen more than once but under ten times. The chain links TRBV15 to TRBJ2-5, with D unclear. The germline CDR1 and CDR2 sequences are LNHNV and YYDKDF (reference sequence). V lost 0 bases, J lost 4 bases, and 12 bases lay in between. The CDR3 spans 15 residues. The chain's CDR3 is CATSRDWVSGETQYF. DNA of the CDR3: TGTGCCACCAGCAGAGATTGGGTTTCGGGAGAGACCCAGTACTTC.

This clonotype occurred once. In nucleotides, the CDR3 is TGTGCCAGCAGCCTAAGCCTCCAGGGGGTTGGCGCTTACGAGCAGTACTTC. Its translation is CASSLSLQGVGAYEQYF. The chain carries TRBV6-1 and TRBJ2-7; 7 nucleotides align to TRBD1. Looked up from germline, CDR1 is MNHNS and CDR2 is SASEGT. Trimming removed 6 bases from V and 4 bases from J; junction bases left unmatched: 18. The CDR3 consists of 17 residues.

This clonotype was picked up many times. The chain uses TRBV7-2 and TRBJ1-1; D possibly corresponds to TRBD1 (5 bases). V was cut by 5 bases and J by 6 bases, with 19 bases left in between. The germline V gene encodes CDR1 SGHTA and CDR2 FQGNSA. This CDR3 comprises 15 residues. The CDR3 region has the DNA TGTGCCAGCAGCGCCGAGGGGACCGGTTTCGCTGAAGCTTTCTTT. It is translated as CASSAEGTGFAEAFF.

This clonotype was picked up many times. The chain uses TRBV6-1 and TRBJ2-5; D uncertain. Germline CDR1 is MNHNS and CDR2 is SASEGT. This CDR3 has 15 amino acids. Deletions cut 4 bases from V and 2 bases from J, with 14 bases between. The CDR3 sequence is CASSVGATTQETQYF. DNA of the CDR3: TGTGCCAGCAGTGTTGGCGCAACTACTCAAGAGACCCAGTACTTC.

This clonotype was seen only a few times. A junction end diverges from the germline sequence, so it may reflect a read error. This chain joins TRBV28 and TRBJ1-1; D is uncertain. CDR3 length equals 13 residues. CDR1 and CDR2 (germline): MDHEN, SYDVKM. The CDR3 DNA follows: TGTGCCTGCAGTTTATCGGGCGGAACTGAAGCTTTCTTT. Its translation: CACSLSGGTEAFF. Full variable domain (rest looked up from reference TRBV28 and TRBJ1-1): DVKVTQSSRYLVKRTGEKVFLECVQDMDHENMFWYRQDPGLGLRLIYFSYDVKMKEKGDIPEGYSVSREKKERFSLILESASTNQTSMYLCACSLSGGTEAFFGQGTRLTVV.

This clonotype was recorded at least ten times. The rearrangement joins TRBV6-2 or TRBV6-3 to TRBJ1-2; TRBD1 agrees at 10 bases. Germline CDR1 is MNHEY and CDR2 is SVGEGT. The junction had 4 bases not matched to a gene; V was cut back by 5 bases and J by 7 bases. This CDR3 has 13 residues. The CDR3 nucleotides are TGTGCCAGCAGTATCGACAGGGGGCTTGGCTACACCTTC. It yields the protein CASSIDRGLGYTF.

V is TRBV4-2 and J is TRBJ1-5; D perhaps matches TRBD1 (5 bases). Looked up from germline, CDR1 is LGHNA and CDR2 is YNFKEQ. The V end lost 3 bases, the J end lost 6 bases, and 12 bases lay between the germline ends. This CDR3 is built from 14 residues. CDR3 coding DNA: TGTGCCAGCAGCCAGGACATGGTAGGTCAGCCCCAGCATTTT. Translation: CASSQDMVGQPQHF.

This clonotype was recorded at least ten times. This sequence joins TRBV5-1 and TRBJ2-2; D possibly corresponds to TRBD1 (5 bases). Trimming cost V 4 bases and J 5 bases, with 9 bases left between them. The CDR3 consists of 13 residues. Germline lookup yields CDR1 SGHRS and CDR2 YFSETQ. The CDR3 region has the DNA TGCGCCAGCAGCCAAGGGGATACCGGGGAGCTGTTTTTT. This gives the protein CASSQGDTGELFF.

The table lists this clonotype with many counts. The chain employs TRBV6-1 and TRBJ2-5; 7 nucleotides align to TRBD1. This CDR3 region has 14 residues. Germline V gives CDR1 MNHNS, CDR2 SASEGT. Trimming at V came to 6 bases and at J to 4 bases, leaving 8 bases not matched to a gene. DNA for the CDR3: TGTGCCAGCAGGAGACAGGGTAATCGAGAGACCCAGTACTTC. This gives the protein CASRRQGNRETQYF.